This is a list of T cell receptor beta chains from one sample in a study of T cell repertoires in cytomegalovirus infection. These receptors are not linked to any known antigen. From the reads, TCRdb called clonotypes with MiXCR, one entry per CDR3 protein. Found here are roughly 170,000 distinct CDR3 sequences, roughly 22% of them singletons; the top ten hold under 30%. The sequences come from CD8+ T cells from cultured PBMCs, collected from culture after CMV antigen stimulation. These receptors all come from a human donor in good health (CMV status not recorded). Some clones in this sample may be carry-over from other donors' samples. Each CDR3 is given with its conserved first and last residue. The D gene is left open where the match is weak. Clone size is given for some rows only: seen once, a few or many times, or a class if the clone is expanded.

j_gene	abundance	v_gene	d_gene	CDR3aa	CDR3nt
TRBJ1-5	.	TRBV7-8	.	CASSMLTGVQPQHF	TGTGCCAGCAGCATGCTAACCGGGGTTCAGCCCCAGCATTTT
TRBJ2-7	.	TRBV5-1	.	CASSWGTAYEQYF	TGCGCCAGCAGCTGGGGGACGGCTTACGAGCAGTACTTC
TRBJ1-5	.	TRBV19	TRBD1	CASGDRPHQPQHF	TGTGCCAGTGGGGACAGGCCCCATCAGCCCCAGCATTTT
TRBJ2-7	.	TRBV4-1	.	CASSHGDTYEQYF	TGCGCCAGCAGCCACGGGGATACCTACGAGCAGTACTTC
TRBJ2-7	few	TRBV6-5	.	CASTRANRRSYEQYF	TGTGCCAGCACCCGGGCAAATAGAAGGTCCTACGAGCAGTACTTC
TRBJ1-5	.	TRBV11-2	TRBD1	CASSFTGARNQPQHF	TGTGCCAGCAGCTTTACAGGGGCGAGGAATCAGCCCCAGCATTTT
TRBJ1-4	few	TRBV7-6	.	CASSLRTGWREKLFF	TGTGCCAGCAGTTTAAGAACAGGGTGGAGAGAAAAACTGTTTTTT
TRBJ1-4	.	TRBV4-1	.	CASSQILGATNEKLFF	TGCGCCAGCAGCCAGATCCTGGGGGCAACTAATGAAAAACTGTTTTTT
TRBJ1-2	.	TRBV5-6	.	CASSLRGRGYGYTF	TGTGCCAGCAGCTTGAGGGGCAGGGGCTATGGCTACACCTTC
TRBJ1-5	.	TRBV12-3/TRBV12-4	.	CASLQGSSSNQPQHF	TGTGCCAGCCTCCAGGGGTCGAGTAGCAATCAGCCCCAGCATTTT
TRBJ2-1	few	TRBV11-2	TRBD2	CASSPGGGSYNEQFF	TGTGCCAGCAGCCCGGGGGGAGGCTCCTACAATGAGCAGTTCTTC
TRBJ1-1	.	TRBV12-5	.	CASGPGGSTEAFF	TGTGCTAGTGGGCCCGGAGGTAGCACTGAAGCTTTCTTT
TRBJ2-3	.	TRBV4-1	TRBD2	CASSPSGGGRKYF	TGCGCCAGCAGCCCCTCGGGGGGGGGCCGGAAGTATTTT
TRBJ1-1	few	TRBV12-3/TRBV12-4	TRBD1	CASSFPGQGIAEAFF	TGTGCCAGCAGTTTTCCGGGACAGGGTATCGCTGAAGCTTTCTTT
TRBJ1-5	few	TRBV7-8	TRBD1	CASSSLMGQGNRVAQHF	TGTGCCAGCAGCTCGCTGATGGGACAGGGTAACAGGGTGGCCCAGCATTTT
TRBJ1-4	.	TRBV7-2	.	CASSLYTSNEKLFF	TGTGCCAGCAGCCTCTATACATCTAATGAAAAACTGTTTTTT
TRBJ2-3	few	TRBV12-3/TRBV12-4	TRBD2	CASTNGTSGGEQYF	TGTGCCAGCACCAATGGGACTAGCGGGGGTGAGCAGTATTTT
TRBJ1-6	.	TRBV7-9	.	CASSSTTGRNSPLHF	TGTGCCAGCAGCTCGACCACAGGGAGAAATTCACCCCTCCACTTT
TRBJ2-7	.	TRBV5-1	.	CASSRGKTPYEQYF	TGCGCCAGCAGCCGGGGGAAGACCCCCTACGAGCAGTACTTC
TRBJ2-7	.	TRBV7-9	TRBD1	CASSFNSGGFYEQYF	TGTGCCAGCAGCTTTAATTCAGGGGGTTTTTACGAGCAGTACTTC
TRBJ2-5	.	TRBV7-6	TRBD1	CASSLTWGTGETQYF	TGTGCCAGCAGCTTAACCTGGGGGACAGGGGAGACCCAGTACTTC
TRBJ2-1	few	TRBV6-2/TRBV6-3	TRBD1	CASSYLFDRERKSYNEQFF	TGTGCCAGCAGTTATCTATTCGACAGGGAAAGGAAGTCCTACAATGAGCAGTTCTTC
TRBJ2-6	few	TRBV12-3/TRBV12-4	.	CASWLSGANVLTF	TGTGCCAGCTGGCTCTCTGGGGCCAACGTCCTGACTTTC
TRBJ2-7	.	TRBV7-6	.	CASSPAGGRVPEQYF	TGTGCCAGCAGCCCAGCCGGGGGCCGTGTCCCCGAGCAGTACTTC
TRBJ1-1	few	TRBV29-1	.	CSVWTDDTEAFF	TGCAGCGTCTGGACTGACGACACTGAAGCTTTCTTT
TRBJ1-5	.	TRBV10-3	TRBD1	CAISGGTGIDQPQHF	TGTGCCATCAGTGGCGGGACAGGGATTGATCAGCCCCAGCATTTT
TRBJ2-1	few	TRBV5-5	.	CASSPAGTLRNEQFF	TGTGCCAGCAGCCCGGCCGGGACTTTAAGGAATGAGCAGTTCTTC
TRBJ1-5	.	TRBV7-2	TRBD1	CASSQNPGTANDQPQHF	TGTGCCAGCAGCCAGAATCCCGGGACAGCCAATGATCAGCCCCAGCATTTT
TRBJ2-1	few	TRBV7-6	TRBD2	CASSSPGGVYNEQFF	TGTGCCAGCAGCTCCCCGGGGGGGGTCTACAATGAGCAGTTCTTC
TRBJ2-7	.	TRBV11-2	.	CASSFPVGPTYEQYF	TGTGCCAGCAGCTTTCCAGTCGGGCCGACCTACGAGCAGTACTTC
TRBJ1-2	few	TRBV12-3/TRBV12-4	.	CASSLGDGFLANYGYTF	TGTGCCAGCAGTTTAGGGGACGGGTTTTTAGCTAACTATGGCTACACCTTC
TRBJ1-1	few	TRBV12-3/TRBV12-4	.	CASSLQGWATEAFF	TGTGCCAGCAGTTTACAGGGGTGGGCCACTGAAGCTTTCTTT
TRBJ2-4	many	TRBV7-2	.	CASSELQGFSDKNIQYF	TGTGCCAGCAGCGAACTTCAGGGTTTCTCTGACAAAAACATTCAGTACTTC
TRBJ2-3	.	TRBV18	.	CASSPLVEGKDTQYF	TGTGCCAGCTCCCCCTTGGTCGAAGGGAAAGATACGCAGTATTTT
TRBJ2-3	few	TRBV28	.	CASTPSAGQDTQYF	TGTGCCAGCACCCCGAGTGCGGGCCAAGATACGCAGTATTTT
TRBJ2-1	few	TRBV15	TRBD2	CATSPGTSGGTYNEQFF	TGTGCCACCTCCCCCGGGACTAGCGGGGGAACATACAATGAGCAGTTCTTC